The rows below give T cell receptor beta chains drawn from one sample of a study of cytomegalovirus exposure and HLA in healthy donors. Assay used: immunoSEQ multiplex PCR; TCRdb lists only in-frame clones, some missing. The sample includes fewer than 50,000 clones, approximately 71% of them seen just once. The sequenced sample was PBMCs. Receptor source: a man aged 45-65 years in good health and CMV-seropositive. CDR3s include the opening cysteine and the closing phenylalanine or tryptophan. A D gene is named only where the DNA matches it firmly. Clone size appears in some rows only: once, few, many, or a class for an expanded clone.

v_gene: TRBV7-2
d_gene: TRBD1
abundance: -
j_gene: TRBJ1-2
CDR3nt: TGTGCCAGCAGCCTGGGACAGACATATGGCTACACCTTC
CDR3aa: CASSLGQTYGYTF

v_gene: TRBV4-1
d_gene: -
abundance: -
j_gene: TRBJ1-2
CDR3nt: TGCGCCAGCAGCCATCAGTATGGACAGACTTTGGGCTACACCTTC
CDR3aa: CASSHQYGQTLGYTF

v_gene: TRBV5-6
d_gene: TRBD1
abundance: -
j_gene: TRBJ2-5
CDR3nt: TGTGCCAGCAGCTTGTGGAAACAGGGGGCAGGGGAGACCCAGTACTTC
CDR3aa: CASSLWKQGAGETQYF

v_gene: TRBV7-6
d_gene: -
abundance: -
j_gene: TRBJ1-2
CDR3nt: TGTGCCAGCAGCCCGGACACCGCTTCCTCTGGCTACACCTTC
CDR3aa: CASSPDTASSGYTF

v_gene: TRBV25-1
d_gene: -
abundance: -
j_gene: TRBJ2-3
CDR3nt: TGTGCCAGCAGTGATCAGGCCAGCACAGATACGCAGTATTTT
CDR3aa: CASSDQASTDTQYF

v_gene: TRBV5-1
d_gene: -
abundance: many
j_gene: TRBJ1-3
CDR3nt: TGCGCCAGCAGCCTGGAAACAGGGAACCCTGGAAACACCATATATTTT
CDR3aa: CASSLETGNPGNTIYF

v_gene: TRBV7-9
d_gene: TRBD1
abundance: -
j_gene: TRBJ2-1
CDR3nt: TGTGCCAGCAGCTCCCCCGGGACAGGGGGCCAGAGGGATGAGCAGTTCTTC
CDR3aa: CASSSPGTGGQRDEQFF

v_gene: TRBV29-1
d_gene: -
abundance: -
j_gene: TRBJ1-1
CDR3nt: TGCAGCGCCCTATTGGGCGGGGGGAGCACTGAAGCTTTCTTT
CDR3aa: CSALLGGGSTEAFF

v_gene: TRBV9
d_gene: -
abundance: -
j_gene: TRBJ2-7
CDR3nt: TGTGCCAGCAGCACCGGGGGTACGGTCTCCTACGAGCAGTACTTC
CDR3aa: CASSTGGTVSYEQYF

v_gene: TRBV5-4
d_gene: -
abundance: -
j_gene: TRBJ1-2
CDR3nt: TGTGCCAGCAGCTTTACAGGGTCCTATGGCTACACCTTC
CDR3aa: CASSFTGSYGYTF